One T cell receptor beta chain is described in this entry. At one of its ends the junction is not consistent with the germline gene, which may arise from a read error. The second PCR ran roughly 6 to 11 cycles with a sample-barcoded 5' primer and J-beta primers. TCRdb re-analysed the 5' RACE reads in MiXCR, keeping a single row per CDR3 protein. The sample includes 1.5 million to 1.9 million distinct CDR3 sequences, roughly 43% of them seen just once. This record belongs to a study of blood T cells in healthy people across ages. Germline V lookup: CDR1 DFQATT, CDR2 SNEGSKA (reference sequence). The CDR3 is 12 amino acids. In each sample, at least 7 million PBMCs were isolated.

This rearrangement joins TRBV20-1 to TRBJ1-4; D is unresolved. The receptor was derived from a woman under 30 in good health. The sample comprised blood. The CDR3 coding sequence is TGCAGTGCCCGGACGGATAGCGAAAAGCTGTTTTTT. This sequence encodes CSARTDSEKLFF.